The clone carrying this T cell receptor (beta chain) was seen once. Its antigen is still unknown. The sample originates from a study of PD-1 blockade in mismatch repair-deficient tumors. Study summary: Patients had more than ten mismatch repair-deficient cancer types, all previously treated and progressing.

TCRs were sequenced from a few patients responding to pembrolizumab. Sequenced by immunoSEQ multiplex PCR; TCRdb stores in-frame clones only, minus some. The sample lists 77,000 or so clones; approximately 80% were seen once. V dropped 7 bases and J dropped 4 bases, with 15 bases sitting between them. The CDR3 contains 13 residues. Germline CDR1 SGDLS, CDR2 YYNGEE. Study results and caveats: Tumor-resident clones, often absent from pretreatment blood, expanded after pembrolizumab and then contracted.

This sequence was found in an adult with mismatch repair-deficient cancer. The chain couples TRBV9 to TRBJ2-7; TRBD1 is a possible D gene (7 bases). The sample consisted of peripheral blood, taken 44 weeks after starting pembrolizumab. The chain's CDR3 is CASPRGEAYEQYF. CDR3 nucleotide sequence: TGTGCCAGCCCCAGGGGGGAGGCGTACGAGCAGTACTTC.